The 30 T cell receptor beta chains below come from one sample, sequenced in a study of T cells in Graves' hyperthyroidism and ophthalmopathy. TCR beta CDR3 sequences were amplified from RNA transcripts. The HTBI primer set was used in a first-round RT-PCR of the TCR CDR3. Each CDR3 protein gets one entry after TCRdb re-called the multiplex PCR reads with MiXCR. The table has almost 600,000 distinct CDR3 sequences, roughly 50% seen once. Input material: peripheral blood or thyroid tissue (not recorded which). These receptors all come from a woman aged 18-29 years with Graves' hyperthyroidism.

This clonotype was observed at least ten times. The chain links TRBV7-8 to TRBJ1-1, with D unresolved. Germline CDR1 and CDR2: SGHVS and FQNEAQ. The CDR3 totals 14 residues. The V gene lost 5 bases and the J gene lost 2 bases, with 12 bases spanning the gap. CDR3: CASSQRPLNTEAFF. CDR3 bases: TGTGCCAGCAGCCAGAGACCGTTAAACACTGAAGCTTTCTTT.

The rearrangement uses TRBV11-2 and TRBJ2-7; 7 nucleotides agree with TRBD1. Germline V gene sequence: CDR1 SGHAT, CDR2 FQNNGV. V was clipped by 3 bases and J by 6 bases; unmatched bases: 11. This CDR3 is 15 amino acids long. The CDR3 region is CASSFDQGTDREQYF. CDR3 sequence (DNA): TGTGCCAGCAGCTTTGACCAGGGGACAGATCGCGAGCAGTACTTC.

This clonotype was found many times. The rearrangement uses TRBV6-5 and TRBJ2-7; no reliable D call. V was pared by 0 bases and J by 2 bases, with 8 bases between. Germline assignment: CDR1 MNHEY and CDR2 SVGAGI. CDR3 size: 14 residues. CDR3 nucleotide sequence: TGTGCCAGCAGTTACTCAGGTCCTCCCTACGAGCAGTACTTC. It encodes CASSYSGPPYEQYF.

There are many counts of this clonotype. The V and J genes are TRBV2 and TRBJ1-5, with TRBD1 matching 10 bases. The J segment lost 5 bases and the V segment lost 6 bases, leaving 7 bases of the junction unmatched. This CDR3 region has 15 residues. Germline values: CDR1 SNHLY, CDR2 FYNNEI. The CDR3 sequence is CASSRDRGNDQPQHF. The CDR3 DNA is TGTGCCAGCAGCAGGGACAGGGGTAACGATCAGCCCCAGCATTTT.

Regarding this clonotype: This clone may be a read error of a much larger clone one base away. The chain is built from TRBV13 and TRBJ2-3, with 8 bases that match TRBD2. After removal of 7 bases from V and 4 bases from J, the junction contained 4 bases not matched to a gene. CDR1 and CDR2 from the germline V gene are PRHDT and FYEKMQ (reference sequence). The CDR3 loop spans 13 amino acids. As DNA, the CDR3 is TGTGCCAGCACCAGCGGGAGCTCAGATACGCAGTATTTT. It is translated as CASTSGSSDTQYF.

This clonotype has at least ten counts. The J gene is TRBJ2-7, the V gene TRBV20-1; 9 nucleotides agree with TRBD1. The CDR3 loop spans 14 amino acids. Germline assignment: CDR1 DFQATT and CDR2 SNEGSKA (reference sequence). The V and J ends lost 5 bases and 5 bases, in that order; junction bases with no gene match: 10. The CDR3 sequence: CSADRDRDSNEQYF. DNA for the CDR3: TGCAGTGCTGACCGGGACAGGGATAGCAACGAGCAGTACTTC.

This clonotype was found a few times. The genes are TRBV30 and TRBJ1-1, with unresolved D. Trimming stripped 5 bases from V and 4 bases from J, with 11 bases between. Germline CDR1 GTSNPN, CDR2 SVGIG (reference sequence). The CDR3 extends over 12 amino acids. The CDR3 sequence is CAWGLSPTEAFF. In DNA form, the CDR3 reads TGTGCCTGGGGACTTTCCCCCACTGAAGCTTTCTTT.

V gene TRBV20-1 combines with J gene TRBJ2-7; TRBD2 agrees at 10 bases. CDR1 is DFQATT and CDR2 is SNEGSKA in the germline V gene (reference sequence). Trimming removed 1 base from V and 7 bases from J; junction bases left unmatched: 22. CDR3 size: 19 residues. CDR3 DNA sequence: TGCAGTGCTAGAGGGTCTTTGACTAGCGGGCGGGCATCGTCGGGTGAGCAGTACTTC. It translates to CSARGSLTSGRASSGEQYF.

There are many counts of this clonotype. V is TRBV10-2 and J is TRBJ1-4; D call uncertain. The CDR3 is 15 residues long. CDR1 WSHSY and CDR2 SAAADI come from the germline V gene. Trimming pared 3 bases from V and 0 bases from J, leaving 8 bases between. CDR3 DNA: TGCGCCAGCAGTGACCCGGATGCAACTAATGAAAAACTGTTTTTT. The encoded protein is CASSDPDATNEKLFF.

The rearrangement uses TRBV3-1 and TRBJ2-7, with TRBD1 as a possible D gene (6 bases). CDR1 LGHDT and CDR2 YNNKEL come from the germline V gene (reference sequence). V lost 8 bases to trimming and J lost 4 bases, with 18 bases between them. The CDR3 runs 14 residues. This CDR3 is CASGLNRDAYEQYF. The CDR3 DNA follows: TGTGCCAGCGGGCTAAACAGGGACGCTTACGAGCAGTACTTC.

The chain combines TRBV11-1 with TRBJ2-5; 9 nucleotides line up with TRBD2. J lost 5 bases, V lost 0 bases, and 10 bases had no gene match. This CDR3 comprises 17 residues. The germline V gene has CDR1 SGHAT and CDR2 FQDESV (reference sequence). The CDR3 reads CASSLALAGREGETQYF. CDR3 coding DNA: TGTGCCAGCAGCTTAGCGCTAGCGGGACGTGAGGGGGAGACCCAGTACTTC.

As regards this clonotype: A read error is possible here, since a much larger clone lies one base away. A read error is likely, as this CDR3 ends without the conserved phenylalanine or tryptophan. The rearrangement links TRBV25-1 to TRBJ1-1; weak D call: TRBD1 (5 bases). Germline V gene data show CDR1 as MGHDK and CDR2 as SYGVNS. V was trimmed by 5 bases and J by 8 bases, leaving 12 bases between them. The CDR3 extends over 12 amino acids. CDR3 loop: CASSRDGLEAFS. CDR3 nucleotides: TGTGCCAGCAGTCGGGACGGACTCGAAGCTTTCTCT.

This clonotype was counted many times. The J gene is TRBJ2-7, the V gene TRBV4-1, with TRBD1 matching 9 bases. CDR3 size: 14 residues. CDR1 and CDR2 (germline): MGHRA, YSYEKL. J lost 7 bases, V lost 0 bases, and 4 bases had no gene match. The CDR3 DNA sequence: TGCGCCAGCAGCCAAGACGGGACAGGGCTTGAGCAGTACTTC. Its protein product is CASSQDGTGLEQYF.

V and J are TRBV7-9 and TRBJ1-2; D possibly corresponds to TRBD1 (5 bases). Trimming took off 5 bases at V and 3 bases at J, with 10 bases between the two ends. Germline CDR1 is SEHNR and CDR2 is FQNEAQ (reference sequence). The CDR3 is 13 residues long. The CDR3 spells CASSPPGDYGYTF. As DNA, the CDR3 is TGTGCCAGCAGCCCGCCGGGGGACTATGGCTACACCTTC.

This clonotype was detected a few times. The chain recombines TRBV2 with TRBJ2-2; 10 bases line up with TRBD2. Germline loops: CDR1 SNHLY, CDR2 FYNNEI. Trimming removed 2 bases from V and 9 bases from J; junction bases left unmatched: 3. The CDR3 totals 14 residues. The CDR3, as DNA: TGTGCCAGCAGTGAACTAGCGGGAGTAAGGGAGCTGTTTTTT. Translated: CASSELAGVRELFF.

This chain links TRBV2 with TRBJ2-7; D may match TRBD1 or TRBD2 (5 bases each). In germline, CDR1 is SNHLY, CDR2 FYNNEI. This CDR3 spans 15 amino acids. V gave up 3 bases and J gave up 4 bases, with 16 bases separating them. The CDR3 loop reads CASSEKSYGAYEQYF. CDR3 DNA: TGTGCCAGCAGTGAGAAGTCCTACGGGGCTTACGAGCAGTACTTC.

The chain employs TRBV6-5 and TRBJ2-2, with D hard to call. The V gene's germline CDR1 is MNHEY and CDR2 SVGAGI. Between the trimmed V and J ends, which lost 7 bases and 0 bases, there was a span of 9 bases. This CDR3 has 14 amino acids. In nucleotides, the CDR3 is TGTGCCAGCAAATTCATCGCGAACACCGGGGAGCTGTTTTTT. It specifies CASKFIANTGELFF.

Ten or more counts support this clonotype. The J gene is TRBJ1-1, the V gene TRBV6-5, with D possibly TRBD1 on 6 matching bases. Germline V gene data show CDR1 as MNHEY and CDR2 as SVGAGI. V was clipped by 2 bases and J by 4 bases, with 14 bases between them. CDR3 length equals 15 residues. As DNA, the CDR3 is TGTGCCAGCAGTTACCGGGGGAAGGGGGGCACTGAAGCTTTCTTT. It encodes CASSYRGKGGTEAFF.

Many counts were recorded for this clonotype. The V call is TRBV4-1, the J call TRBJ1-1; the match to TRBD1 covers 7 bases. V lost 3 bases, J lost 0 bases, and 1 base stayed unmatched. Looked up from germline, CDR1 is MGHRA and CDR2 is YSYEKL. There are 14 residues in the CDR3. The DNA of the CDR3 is TGCGCCAGCAGCCAGACAGGGATGAACACTGAAGCTTTCTTT. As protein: CASSQTGMNTEAFF.

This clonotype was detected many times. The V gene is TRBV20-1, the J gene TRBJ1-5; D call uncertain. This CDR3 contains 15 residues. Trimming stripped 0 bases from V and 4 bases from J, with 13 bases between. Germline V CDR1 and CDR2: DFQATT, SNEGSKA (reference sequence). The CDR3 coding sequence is TGCAGTGCTAGAGATCGGCGGCAGAGAAATCAGCCCCAGCATTTT. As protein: CSARDRRQRNQPQHF.

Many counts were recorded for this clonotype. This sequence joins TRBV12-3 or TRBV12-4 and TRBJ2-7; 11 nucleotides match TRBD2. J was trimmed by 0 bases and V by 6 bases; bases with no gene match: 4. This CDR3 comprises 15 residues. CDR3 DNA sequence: TGTGCCAGCAGGCCCACTAGCGGGAGCTCCTACGAGCAGTACTTC. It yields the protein CASRPTSGSSYEQYF.

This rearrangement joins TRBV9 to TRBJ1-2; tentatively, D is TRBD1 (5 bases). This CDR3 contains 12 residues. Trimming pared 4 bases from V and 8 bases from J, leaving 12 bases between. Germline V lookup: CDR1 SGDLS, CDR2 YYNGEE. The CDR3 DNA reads TGTGCCAGCAGCTCAGGGATGGACGGCTACACCTTC. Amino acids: CASSSGMDGYTF.

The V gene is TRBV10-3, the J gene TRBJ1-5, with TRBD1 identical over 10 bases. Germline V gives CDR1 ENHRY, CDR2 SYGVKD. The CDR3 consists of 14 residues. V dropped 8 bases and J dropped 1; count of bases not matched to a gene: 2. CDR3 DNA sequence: TGTGCCATCGACAGGGGGCAGAGCAATCAGCCCCAGCATTTT. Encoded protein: CAIDRGQSNQPQHF.

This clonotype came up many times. CDR3 in amino acids: CAIRMTGSTDTQYF. The CDR3 DNA follows: TGTGCCATCAGAATGACAGGTAGCACAGATACGCAGTATTTT. The chain joins TRBV10-3 to TRBJ2-3; perhaps TRBD1 as D (6 bases). From germline, CDR1 is ENHRY and CDR2 SYGVKD. V dropped 6 bases and J dropped 0 bases, with 10 bases sitting between them. The CDR3 contains 14 residues.

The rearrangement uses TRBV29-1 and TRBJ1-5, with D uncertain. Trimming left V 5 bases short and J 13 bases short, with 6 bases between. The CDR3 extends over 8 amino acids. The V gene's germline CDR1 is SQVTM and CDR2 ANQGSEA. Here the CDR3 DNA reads TGCAGCGTTCTGACTCAGCATTTT. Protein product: CSVLTQHF.

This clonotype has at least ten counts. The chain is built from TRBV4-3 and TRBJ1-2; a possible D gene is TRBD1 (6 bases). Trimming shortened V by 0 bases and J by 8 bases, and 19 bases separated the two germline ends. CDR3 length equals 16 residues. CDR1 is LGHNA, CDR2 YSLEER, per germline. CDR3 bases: TGCGCCAGCAGCCAAGATGGCCTAACAGGGTCCCGCGGCTACACCTTC. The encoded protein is CASSQDGLTGSRGYTF.

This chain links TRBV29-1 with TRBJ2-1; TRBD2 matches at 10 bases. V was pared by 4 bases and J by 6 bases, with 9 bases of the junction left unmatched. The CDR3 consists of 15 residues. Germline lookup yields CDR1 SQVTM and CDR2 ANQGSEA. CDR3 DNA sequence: TGCAGCGTTGTAAAACTAGCGGGACTCGGCAATGAGCAGTTCTTC. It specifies CSVVKLAGLGNEQFF.

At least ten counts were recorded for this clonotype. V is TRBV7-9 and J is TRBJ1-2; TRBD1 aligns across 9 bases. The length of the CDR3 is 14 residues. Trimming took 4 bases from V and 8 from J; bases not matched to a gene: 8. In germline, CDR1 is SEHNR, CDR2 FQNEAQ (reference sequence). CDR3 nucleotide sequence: TGTGCCAGCAGCTCGTCACAGGGGGCAGAAGGCTACACCTTC. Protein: CASSSSQGAEGYTF.

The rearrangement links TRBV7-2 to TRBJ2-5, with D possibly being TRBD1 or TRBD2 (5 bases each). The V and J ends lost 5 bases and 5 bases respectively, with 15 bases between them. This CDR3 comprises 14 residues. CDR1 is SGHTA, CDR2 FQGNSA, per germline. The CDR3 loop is CASSAKRWGETQYF. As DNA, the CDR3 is TGTGCCAGCAGCGCTAAGCGGTGGGGGGAGACCCAGTACTTC.

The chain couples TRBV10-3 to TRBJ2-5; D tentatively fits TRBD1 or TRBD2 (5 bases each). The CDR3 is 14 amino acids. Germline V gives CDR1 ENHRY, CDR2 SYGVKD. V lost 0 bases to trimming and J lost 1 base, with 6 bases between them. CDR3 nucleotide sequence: TGTGCCATCAGTGAGTCGGGACCCCAAGAGACCCAGTACTTC. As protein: CAISESGPQETQYF.